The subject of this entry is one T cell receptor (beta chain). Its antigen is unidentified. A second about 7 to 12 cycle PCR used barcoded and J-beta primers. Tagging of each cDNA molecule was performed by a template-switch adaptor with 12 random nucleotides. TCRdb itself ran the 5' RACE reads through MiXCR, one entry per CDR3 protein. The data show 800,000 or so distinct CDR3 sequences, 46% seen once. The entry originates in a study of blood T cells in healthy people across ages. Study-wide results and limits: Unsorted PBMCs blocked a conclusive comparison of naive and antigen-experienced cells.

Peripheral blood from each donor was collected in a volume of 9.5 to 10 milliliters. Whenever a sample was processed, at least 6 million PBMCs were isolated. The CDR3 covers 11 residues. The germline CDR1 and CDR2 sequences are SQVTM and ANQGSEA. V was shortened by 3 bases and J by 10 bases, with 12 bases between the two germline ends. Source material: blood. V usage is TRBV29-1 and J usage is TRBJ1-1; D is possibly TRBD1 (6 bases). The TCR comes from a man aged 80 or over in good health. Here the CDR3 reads CSVDPGHGAFF. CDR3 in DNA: TGCAGCGTTGACCCGGGACATGGAGCTTTCTTT.